This TCR beta chain was documented in a study of blood T cell repertoires in COVID-19. Overall study: Researchers got acute and convalescent COVID-19 samples from the United States, Italy and Spain. T cells, B-cell-depleted T cells, or PBMCs supplied cDNA or gDNA.

Germline values: CDR1 MDHEN, CDR2 SYDVKM. The CDR3 length is 14 residues. J gave up 4 bases and V 5 bases, and 5 bases lay outside the gene matches. Per the original data handling: Reference gene primers were amplified, and this amplification served to estimate nucleated cell counts. Assay: immunoSEQ multiplex PCR; the TCRdb copy retains only in-frame clones and omits some. The V and J calls and clone size were taken over from that table, and D and trimming were inferred from the DNA. The repertoire has 65,000 to 95,000 clones, around 84% of them found once; the top ten carry approximately 20%. Sample: peripheral blood. This sequence was found in a woman aged 45 to 65 with acute or convalescent COVID-19. The chain uses TRBV28 and TRBJ2-5, with 9 bases that match TRBD1. The CDR3 reads CASSPTGGGETQYF. DNA for the CDR3: TGTGCCAGCAGTCCGACAGGGGGTGGAGAGACCCAGTACTTC.